What follows are 24 T cell receptor beta chains derived from one specimen sequenced in a study of cytomegalovirus exposure and HLA in healthy donors. Researchers ran the PCR with 60 Vbeta and 13 Jbeta primers. TCRdb keeps only in-frame clones here, not all; method: immunoSEQ multiplex PCR. The sample records roughly 150,000 clones, around two thirds being singletons. Sequencing was performed on PBMCs. These receptors were taken from a man between 25 and 39 years old in good health and CMV-seropositive.

V is TRBV7-9 and J is TRBJ1-1; a possible D gene is TRBD1 (5 bases). Germline V gene data show CDR1 as SEHNR and CDR2 as FQNEAQ (reference sequence). Trimming took off 7 bases at V and 4 bases at J, with 16 bases between the two ends. The CDR3 has 14 amino acids. CDR3 nucleotides: TGTGCCAGCACTGGGTTAGGGGCTGGCACTGAAGCTTTCTTT. Residues: CASTGLGAGTEAFF.

The J gene is TRBJ2-1, the V gene TRBV6-6; 9 positions match TRBD2. In germline, CDR1 is MNHNY, CDR2 SVGAGI (reference sequence). V gave up 4 bases and J gave up 8 bases; unmatched junction bases: 3. The CDR3 runs 13 residues. The CDR3: CASSLAGADEQFF. CDR3 coding DNA: TGTGCCAGCAGTTTAGCGGGAGCGGATGAGCAGTTCTTC.

The V and J genes are TRBV6-8 and TRBJ1-6, with 7 bases matching TRBD1. Germline lookup yields CDR1 MNHGY and CDR2 SAAAGT. The CDR3 runs to 16 residues. The V and J ends lost 7 bases and 9 bases, in that order; junction bases with no gene match: 15. The CDR3 DNA reads as TGTGCCAGCAATAGGGGGCGGTTACAGGGTCGTTCACCCCTCCACTTT. It is translated as CASNRGRLQGRSPLHF.

V is TRBV30 and J is TRBJ1-5; D is possibly TRBD1 (5 bases). CDR1 and CDR2 from the germline V gene are GTSNPN and SVGIG (reference sequence). The CDR3 totals 15 residues. The ends were cut back, 5 bases at V and 2 bases at J, with 16 bases in the middle. The CDR3 region has the DNA TGTGCCTGGTCCAAGGGCCAAGGGGGCAATCAGCCCCAGCATTTT. Translating it yields CAWSKGQGGNQPQHF.

The CDR3 DNA follows: TGTGCCAGCAGCTCGAGGGACAAATCCTACGAGCAGTACTTC. Translated: CASSSRDKSYEQYF. The rearrangement links TRBV7-6 to TRBJ2-7; a weak D match, TRBD1 (6 bases). Germline V gene lookup returns CDR1 SGHVS and CDR2 FNYEAQ. The CDR3 has 14 residues. V was pared by 4 bases and J by 1 base, with 11 bases between.

The chain employs TRBV4-2 and TRBJ2-5; 11 bases agree with TRBD1. The end of the DNA aligns better with TRBJ2-7, so the J call may be wrong. This CDR3 region has 15 residues. CDR1 LGHNA and CDR2 YNFKEQ come from the germline V gene. The CDR3 here is CASSPGTGGSYEQYF. Here the CDR3 DNA reads TGTGCCAGCAGCCCCGGGACAGGGGGCTCCTACGAGCAGTACTTC.

The chain couples TRBV5-6 to TRBJ2-1; 13 bases agree with TRBD2. Germline V gives CDR1 SGHDT, CDR2 YYEEEE. The V segment lost 4 bases and the J segment 3 bases; nucleotides outside the gene matches: 13. This CDR3 has 19 amino acids. The CDR3 coding sequence is TGTGCCAGCAGCCCCCCCTCGTTCGGACTAGCGGGAGACTACAATGAGCAGTTCTTC. Translating it yields CASSPPSFGLAGDYNEQFF.

The chain couples TRBV5-4 to TRBJ1-1; D gene ambiguous. There are 14 residues in the CDR3. V shed 3 bases and J shed 2 bases, with 11 bases lying between them. Germline CDR1 reads SGHNT; CDR2 reads YYREEE (reference sequence). CDR3 coding DNA: TGTGCCAGCAGCTGGGCCGGTTATAACACTGAAGCTTTCTTT. Translating it yields CASSWAGYNTEAFF.

The chain recombines TRBV15 with TRBJ1-4; TRBD1 aligns across 10 bases. The V segment lost 5 bases and the J segment 7 bases; nucleotides outside the gene matches: 7. CDR3 size: 15 residues. The germline CDR1 and CDR2 sequences are LNHNV and YYDKDF (reference sequence). The CDR3 loop is CATSGDRGQTEKLFF. Written as DNA, the CDR3 is TGTGCCACCAGCGGGGACAGGGGACAAACTGAAAAACTGTTTTTT.

Of note for this clone: Other DNA sequences in the same sample also yield this CDR3. The J gene is TRBJ1-1, the V gene TRBV27; D is undetermined. The CDR3 extends over 11 amino acids. The V gene lost 8 bases and the J gene lost 2 bases, with 6 bases spanning the gap. Germline V lookup: CDR1 MNHEY, CDR2 SMNVEV (reference sequence). The CDR3 reads CASQKNTEAFF. CDR3 nucleotide sequence: TGTGCCAGCCAAAAAAACACTGAAGCTTTCTTT.

This clone came up a few times. The CDR3 bases are TGTGCCTGGAGTGGCGGACTAGTCGTTCCTGAGCAGTTCTTC. Residues: CAWSGGLVVPEQFF. The chain couples TRBV30 to TRBJ2-1; 7 nucleotides align to TRBD2. Germline assignment: CDR1 GTSNPN and CDR2 SVGIG (reference sequence). CDR3 length: 14 amino acids. The junction had 9 bases not matched to a gene; V was cut back by 1 base and J by 9 bases.

The chain carries TRBV27 and TRBJ2-7; 9 bases are shared with TRBD2. V trimming: 5 bases; J trimming: 3 bases; junction bases outside the gene matches: 11. This CDR3 spans 16 amino acids. Germline CDR1 and CDR2: MNHEY and SMNVEV (reference sequence). The CDR3 sequence is CASSPFTSGWNYEQYF. The CDR3 bases are TGTGCCAGCAGTCCCTTTACTAGCGGGTGGAACTACGAGCAGTACTTC.

The V and J genes are TRBV5-6 and TRBJ2-5; D remains unclear. The end of the DNA aligns better with TRBJ2-7, so the J call may be wrong. The CDR3 spans 12 residues. CDR1 SGHDT and CDR2 YYEEEE come from the germline V gene. CDR3 coding DNA: TGTGCCAGCAGCTTGGAGAAGAACGAGCAGTACTTC. Its translation is CASSLEKNEQYF.

This clone showed up just a few times. The genes are TRBV2 and TRBJ2-1; 9 nucleotides match TRBD2. The CDR3 is 15 amino acids. In germline, CDR1 is SNHLY, CDR2 FYNNEI. The J segment lost 1 base and the V segment lost 4 bases, leaving 2 bases of the junction unmatched. Here the CDR3 DNA reads TGTGCCAGCAGTGGGCTAGCGGGATCCTACAATGAGCAGTTCTTC. Residues: CASSGLAGSYNEQFF.

CDR3 nucleotides: TGCGCCAGCAGTGAGGGGACTAGCGAGCAGTACCAAGAGACCCAGTACTTC. Amino acids: CASSEGTSEQYQETQYF. V and J are TRBV10-2 and TRBJ2-5, with 10 positions matching TRBD2. Trimming cost V 2 bases and J 0 bases; bases outside gene matches: 6. CDR3 length equals 17 residues. Looked up from germline, CDR1 is WSHSY and CDR2 is SAAADI.

DNA of the CDR3: TGTGCCAGCAGCTTAGCCGAGACATACCAAGAGACCCAGTACTTC. Residues: CASSLAETYQETQYF. V usage is TRBV7-6 and J usage is TRBJ2-5; D call uncertain. The germline gives CDR1 SGHVS, CDR2 FNYEAQ. Trimming pared 0 bases from V and 0 bases from J, leaving 8 bases between. There are 15 residues in the CDR3. The complete variable domain, with remaining parts taken from reference TRBV7-6 and TRBJ2-5, reads GAGVSQSPRYKVTKRGQDVALRCDPISGHVSLYWYRQALGQGPEFLTYFNYEAQQDKSGLPNDRFSAERPEGSISTLTIQRTEQRDSAMYRCASSLAETYQETQYFGPGTRLLVL.

This clone was found a few times. The CDR3 is CASSDRWGGRAFF. As DNA, the CDR3 is TGTGCCAGCAGTGACCGATGGGGAGGGAGAGCTTTCTTT. The chain links TRBV6-1 to TRBJ1-1; D gene uncertain. The ends were cut back, 3 bases at V and 10 bases at J, with 15 bases in the middle. Germline values: CDR1 MNHNS, CDR2 SASEGT. This CDR3 is built from 13 residues.

The CDR3 DNA reads TGTGCCAGCAGAAGACAGGGCTTCGACAATGAGCAGTTCTTC. It encodes CASRRQGFDNEQFF. V gene TRBV2 combines with J gene TRBJ2-1; 7 nucleotides agree with TRBD1. The V segment lost 6 bases and the J segment 5 bases; nucleotides outside the gene matches: 7. The CDR3 runs 14 residues. Germline V gene sequence: CDR1 SNHLY, CDR2 FYNNEI.

The CDR3 loop reads CASSDGLGIYNEQFF. The CDR3 DNA is TGCGCCAGCAGTGACGGACTAGGGATATACAATGAGCAGTTCTTC. This chain links TRBV10-1 with TRBJ2-1; 7 positions agree with TRBD2. CDR1 and CDR2 (germline): WNHNN, SYGVQD (reference sequence). The CDR3 totals 15 residues. V was pared by 3 bases and J by 4 bases, with 6 bases of the junction left unmatched.

V gene TRBV13 combines with J gene TRBJ1-1, with D possibly being TRBD1 (5 bases). V was shortened by 1 base and J by 0 bases, with 27 bases between the two germline ends. The length of the CDR3 is 21 residues. Per the germline V gene, CDR1 is PRHDT and CDR2 is FYEKMQ (reference sequence). The CDR3 coding sequence is TGTGCCAGCAGCTTAGTTAGTCGTTTTGGGGGACTGGGAGGCTTGAACACTGAAGCTTTCTTT. It codes for CASSLVSRFGGLGGLNTEAFF.

The genes are TRBV6-6 and TRBJ1-5; 8 nucleotides align to TRBD1. This CDR3 has 13 amino acids. Germline lookup yields CDR1 MNHNY and CDR2 SVGAGI (reference sequence). J gave up 10 bases and V 7 bases, and 9 bases lay outside the gene matches. CDR3 nucleotides: TGTGCCAGCAATACAGGGGGGTTTGTACCCCAGCATTTT. Translation gives CASNTGGFVPQHF.

V usage is TRBV19 and J usage is TRBJ1-2; D is unclear. The CDR3 is made up of 15 amino acids. Germline V gene lookup returns CDR1 LNHDA and CDR2 SQIVND (reference sequence). The germline V and J ends were trimmed by 5 bases and 0 bases, with 13 bases remaining between them. CDR3 DNA: TGTGCCAGTAGTTATAGCGGGAGACCTAACTATGGCTACACCTTC. It is translated as CASSYSGRPNYGYTF.

The chain has TRBV5-1 and TRBJ2-7; a weak D match, TRBD1 (6 bases). Trimming shortened V by 4 bases and J by 5 bases, and 13 bases separated the two germline ends. Germline values: CDR1 SGHRS, CDR2 YFSETQ. The CDR3 loop spans 13 amino acids. The CDR3 is CASSVKQGNEQYF. As DNA, the CDR3 is TGCGCCAGCAGCGTAAAACAGGGAAACGAGCAGTACTTC.

This clone showed up just a few times. The rearrangement links TRBV7-2 to TRBJ2-7; 8 bases are shared with TRBD1. After removal of 4 bases from V and 6 bases from J, the junction contained 5 bases not matched to a gene. The CDR3 is made up of 13 amino acids. Per germline, CDR1 SGHTA and CDR2 FQGNSA. The CDR3 region is CASSSGQGREQYF. The CDR3 coding sequence is TGTGCCAGCAGCTCCGGACAGGGCCGCGAGCAGTACTTC.